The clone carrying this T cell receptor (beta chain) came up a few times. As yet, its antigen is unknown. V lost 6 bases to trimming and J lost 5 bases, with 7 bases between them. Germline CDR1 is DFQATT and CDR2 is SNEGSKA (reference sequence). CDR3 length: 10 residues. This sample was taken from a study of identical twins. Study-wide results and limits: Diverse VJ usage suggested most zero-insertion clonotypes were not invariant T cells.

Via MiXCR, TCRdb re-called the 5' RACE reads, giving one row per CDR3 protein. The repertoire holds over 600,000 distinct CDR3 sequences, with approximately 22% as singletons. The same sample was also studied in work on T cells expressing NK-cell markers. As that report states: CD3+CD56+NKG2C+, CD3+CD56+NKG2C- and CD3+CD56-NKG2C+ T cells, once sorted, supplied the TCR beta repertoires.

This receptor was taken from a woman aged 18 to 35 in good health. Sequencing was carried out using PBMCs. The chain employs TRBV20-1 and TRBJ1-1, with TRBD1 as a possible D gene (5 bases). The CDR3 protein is CSAGRTEAFF. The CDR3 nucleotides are TGCAGTGCGGGGCGAACTGAAGCTTTCTTT.